This T cell receptor beta chain was identified in a study of CD8+CD57+ T cells in acquired aplastic anemia. Study in general: Across the sorted CD4+ and CD8+ cells, DNA amounts averaged approximately 3.1 ug.

With 8 bases removed from V and 1 base from J, the gap between germline ends came to 9 bases. CDR3 length: 12 amino acids. The germline gives CDR1 ENHRY, CDR2 SYGVKD. Sequencing was done on patients that had shown CD8+CD57+ cell expansion by flow cytometry. Severe acquired aplastic anemia affected all patients. The study profiled TCR beta VDJ and CDR3 using genomic DNA as template. TCRdb fed the reads into MiXCR, producing one record per CDR3 protein. The sample holds around 180,000 distinct CDR3 sequences, almost 50% seen once. Input material: sorted CD4+, CD8+, or CD8+CD57+ T cells (not recorded which) from PBMCs. The chain is built from TRBV10-3 and TRBJ2-7, with a tentative D call TRBD1 (6 bases). This clonotype originated in a human donor with aplastic anemia. CDR3: CAIARGSYEQYF. The CDR3 region has the DNA TGTGCCATCGCCAGGGGATCCTACGAGCAGTACTTC.